This paragraph covers one TCR beta chain sequence. Its matching antigen is unknown. The data originate from a study of T cells in Graves' hyperthyroidism and ophthalmopathy. Across the study: At the time of initial diagnosis and before any treatment, peripheral blood was collected. Study-wide findings and caveats: Clonotypes that were expanded in thyroid above 0.001 mostly appeared in blood too. Ophthalmopathy cases were set apart from stable hyperthyroidism by a 13 V-J model.

Using less than 12 ml of fresh peripheral blood, PBMCs were prepared. Amplification targeted TCR beta CDR3 regions from RNA transcripts. Carried out on the TCR CDR3, a first-round RT-PCR used the HTBI primer set. From the multiplex PCR reads, TCRdb called clonotypes with MiXCR, one entry per CDR3 protein. The table has 400,000 to 550,000 distinct CDR3 sequences, 13% to 15% seen once. The specimen sequenced was blood. The clonotype was recovered from a woman aged 18-35 years with Graves' hyperthyroidism.

The CDR3 sequence: CASSPGTGLDSPLHF. The CDR3 DNA reads TGTGCCAGCAGTCCTGGGACAGGGCTTGATTCACCCCTCCACTTT. This chain joins TRBV12-3 or TRBV12-4 and TRBJ1-6, with 9 bases aligning to TRBD1. V was pared by 5 bases and J by 8 bases, with 7 bases of the junction left unmatched. The CDR3 extends over 15 amino acids.